Shown below are 30 T cell receptor beta chains from a single sample sequenced in a study of control samples from healthy donors and cancer patients. Profiled with immunoSEQ multiplex PCR; TCRdb holds only in-frame clones, not every one. This table holds 100,000 to 150,000 clones, approximately 92% found once. Sequenced sample: PBMCs. The receptor source for this set is an elderly man with head and neck cancer.

The chain employs TRBV3-1 (or the pseudogene TRBV3-2) and TRBJ1-1, with 7 bases fitting TRBD1. Germline V gene data show CDR1 as LGHDT and CDR2 as YNNKEL (reference sequence). The CDR3 runs to 17 residues. Trimming took 0 bases from V and 0 from J; bases not matched to a gene: 7. The CDR3 spells CASSQERGRLVNTEAFF. CDR3 nucleotide sequence: TGTGCCAGCAGCCAAGAGAGGGGGCGCTTGGTGAACACTGAAGCTTTCTTT.

The chain combines TRBV5-1 with TRBJ1-4, with no clear D. The CDR3 contains 13 residues. Per the germline V gene, CDR1 is SGHRS and CDR2 is YFSETQ. V lost 1 base and J 4 bases, leaving 5 bases between the germline ends. CDR3 amino acids: CASSLTVNEKLFF. The CDR3, as DNA: TGCGCCAGCAGCTTGACAGTTAATGAAAAACTGTTTTTT.

The CDR3 bases are TGTGCCAGCAGTGAAGACACTGTGATAATTACTCAGTACTTC. Encoded protein: CASSEDTVIITQYF. J is TRBJ2-4 and V is TRBV6-1; no definite D call. Germline V CDR1 and CDR2: MNHNS, SASEGT. V lost 1 base and J lost 12, with 16 bases in between. The CDR3 has 14 amino acids.

CDR3 protein: CAISESAEKLFF. CDR3 bases: TGTGCCATCAGTGAGTCGGCAGAAAAACTGTTTTTT. The chain links TRBV10-3 to TRBJ1-4; D is unclear. CDR1 and CDR2 from the germline V gene are ENHRY and SYGVKD. The CDR3 contains 12 residues. V was pared by 0 bases and J by 8 bases, with 4 bases between.

The chain has TRBV30 and TRBJ1-5; tentatively, D is TRBD1 (6 bases). Germline CDR1 and CDR2: GTSNPN and SVGIG (reference sequence). The V end was cut by 3 bases, the J end by 5 bases, with 20 bases between. The CDR3 sequence is 16 residues long. The CDR3 coding sequence is TGTGCCTGGAGCCGGGGGCGCGTACCGAATGATCAGCCCCAGCATTTT. It encodes CAWSRGRVPNDQPQHF.

The CDR3 nucleotides are TGTGCCAGCAGCTTAGTAGGGGGTGGCAGAAACTACAATGAGCAGTTCTTC. It translates to CASSLVGGGRNYNEQFF. V is TRBV7-9 and J is TRBJ2-1; D possibly corresponds to TRBD1 (6 bases). The V and J ends lost 1 base and 3 bases respectively, with 16 bases between them. There are 17 residues in the CDR3. Germline V gene lookup returns CDR1 SEHNR and CDR2 FQNEAQ (reference sequence).

This chain uses TRBV9 with TRBJ1-2; no firm D call. Trimming took off 3 bases at V and 5 bases at J, with 17 bases between the two ends. This CDR3 has 15 amino acids. Germline V gives CDR1 SGDLS, CDR2 YYNGEE. CDR3 residues: CASSAPPTLFYGYTF. The CDR3 DNA follows: TGTGCCAGCAGCGCACCCCCCACGCTCTTTTATGGCTACACCTTC.

The chain couples TRBV5-1 to TRBJ2-2; D call uncertain. The V end was cut by 5 bases, the J end by 0 bases, with 8 bases between. Germline V lookup: CDR1 SGHRS, CDR2 YFSETQ. The CDR3 consists of 14 residues. Here the CDR3 DNA reads TGCGCCAGCAGGACGGATCCGAACACCGGGGAGCTGTTTTTT. Translation: CASRTDPNTGELFF.

This chain connects TRBV5-1 to TRBJ2-5, with TRBD1 as a possible D gene (6 bases). Per the germline V gene, CDR1 is SGHRS and CDR2 is YFSETQ. The CDR3 has 13 amino acids. Trimming pared 4 bases from V and 3 bases from J, leaving 10 bases between. The DNA for the CDR3 is TGCGCCAGCAGCCGTGCAGGGGAAGAGACCCAGTACTTC. Its protein product is CASSRAGEETQYF.

The gene calls are TRBV30 and TRBJ1-3, with D possibly TRBD1 on 5 matching bases. This CDR3 spans 14 amino acids. Germline CDR1 and CDR2: GTSNPN and SVGIG (reference sequence). Trimming removed 1 base at V and 3 bases at J, with 10 bases between. The CDR3 is CAWSGGGSGNTIYF. The DNA of the CDR3 is TGTGCCTGGAGTGGTGGGGGTAGTGGAAACACCATATATTTT.

The V and J genes are TRBV5-1 and TRBJ2-1, with 7 bases that match TRBD2. CDR1 is SGHRS, CDR2 YFSETQ, per germline. V shed 3 bases and J 7 bases; nucleotides not matched to a gene: 4. CDR3 length: 13 residues. The DNA for the CDR3 is TGCGCCAGCAGCTGGGACTATACGAATGAGCAGTTCTTC. Translating gives CASSWDYTNEQFF. The full variable domain, rest sourced from reference TRBV5-1 and TRBJ2-1, is KAGVTQTPRYLIKTRGQQVTLSCSPISGHRSVSWYQQTPGQGLQFLFEYFSETQRNKGNFPGRFSGRQFSNSRSEMNVSTLELGDSALYLCASSWDYTNEQFFGPGTRLTVL.

The chain recombines TRBV7-8 with TRBJ2-6; D is ambiguous. Looked up from germline, CDR1 is SGHVS and CDR2 is FQNEAQ. The V end lost 5 bases, the J end lost 0 bases, and 11 bases lay between the germline ends. The CDR3 sequence is 16 residues long. The CDR3 reads CASSALQFSGANVLTF. The CDR3 DNA follows: TGTGCCAGCAGCGCCTTACAGTTCTCTGGGGCCAACGTCCTGACTTTC.

The chain is built from TRBV19 and TRBJ2-1; 9 positions match TRBD2. The CDR3 contains 18 residues. The V gene end was trimmed by 6 bases and the J gene end by 3 bases; junction bases not matched to a gene: 15. CDR1 is LNHDA and CDR2 is SQIVND in the germline V gene (reference sequence). In DNA, the CDR3 is TGTGCCAGTAGCGCCGGGACTAGCATTTTTGCCAACTACAATGAGCAGTTCTTC. As protein: CASSAGTSIFANYNEQFF.

The rearrangement links TRBV5-4 to TRBJ1-2, with D possibly being TRBD1 (5 bases). Trimming left V 4 bases short and J 4 bases short, with 11 bases between. Germline assignment: CDR1 SGHNT and CDR2 YYREEE (reference sequence). The CDR3 has 13 amino acids. CDR3 nucleotide sequence: TGTGCCAGCAGCCCGGGGGGGGGCTATGGCTACACCTTC. Its translation is CASSPGGGYGYTF.

The J gene is TRBJ1-1, the V gene TRBV6-2 or TRBV6-3; D uncertain. V lost 5 bases and J 4 bases, leaving 11 bases between the germline ends. The germline CDR1 and CDR2 sequences are MNHEY and SVGEGT. The CDR3 is 13 amino acids. The CDR3 region is CASSRREGTEAFF. The DNA of the CDR3 is TGTGCCAGCAGTCGAAGGGAGGGCACTGAAGCTTTCTTT.

The chain links TRBV6-5 to TRBJ2-1, with D possibly matching TRBD2 (6 bases). V was clipped by 6 bases and J by 3 bases, with 9 bases between them. The CDR3 length is 13 residues. From germline, CDR1 is MNHEY and CDR2 SVGAGI. This CDR3 is CASRATSYNEQFF. The CDR3 DNA follows: TGTGCCAGCAGAGCGACTAGCTACAATGAGCAGTTCTTC.

The chain recombines TRBV10-3 with TRBJ1-4, with D unresolved. CDR1 and CDR2 (germline): ENHRY, SYGVKD. V was pared by 4 bases and J by 8 bases, with 14 bases between. The CDR3 contains 14 residues. CDR3 DNA: TGTGCCATCAGTGCAGGCCTTACGGGAGAAAAACTGTTTTTT. Translation: CAISAGLTGEKLFF.

The genes are TRBV7-5 and TRBJ2-5; TRBD1, as called in the table, went unchecked against the DNA. TRBV7-5 is listed as a pseudogene. The CDR3 has 17 amino acids. The CDR3 loop reads CARSLGIQGESQETQYF. CDR3 coding DNA: TGTGCCAGAAGCTTAGGTATACAGGGGGAATCACAAGAGACCCAGTACTTC.

The rearrangement uses TRBV2 and TRBJ2-1; D is ambiguous. V shed 5 bases and J shed 4 bases, with 3 bases lying between them. The germline CDR1 and CDR2 sequences are SNHLY and FYNNEI. The CDR3 loop spans 11 amino acids. The CDR3 DNA is TGTGCCAGCAGTTATTACAATGAGCAGTTCTTC. Its translation is CASSYYNEQFF.

This rearrangement joins TRBV30 to TRBJ1-3; D perhaps matches TRBD1 (5 bases). Germline CDR1 is GTSNPN and CDR2 is SVGIG (reference sequence). The CDR3 loop spans 14 amino acids. V was trimmed by 6 bases and J by 0 bases, leaving 12 bases between them. CDR3 in DNA: TGTGCCTGCCGCAGGGCCCTCTCTGGAAACACCATATATTTT. It translates to CACRRALSGNTIYF.

The chain combines TRBV30 with TRBJ2-5; tentative D call: TRBD2 (6 bases). V dropped 3 bases and J dropped 1 base, with 12 bases sitting between them. The CDR3 loop spans 14 amino acids. The germline gives CDR1 GTSNPN, CDR2 SVGIG (reference sequence). The CDR3 is CAWRGDSGQETQYF. CDR3 bases: TGTGCCTGGAGGGGGGATAGCGGCCAAGAGACCCAGTACTTC.

J is TRBJ2-1 and V is TRBV10-3, with 9 positions matching TRBD2. Unmatched junction bases numbered 4, after V lost 0 bases and J lost 7 bases. Germline V lookup: CDR1 ENHRY, CDR2 SYGVKD. The CDR3 length is 15 residues. CDR3 nucleotide sequence: TGTGCCATCAGTGAGTCGGGCGGGAGGGGAAATGAGCAGTTCTTC. Its translation is CAISESGGRGNEQFF.

This chain connects TRBV5-1 to TRBJ2-7; D possibly corresponds to TRBD1 (5 bases). The CDR3 is 13 amino acids. Germline V gives CDR1 SGHRS, CDR2 YFSETQ. Trimming shortened V by 0 bases and J by 3 bases, and 7 bases separated the two germline ends. The CDR3 spells CASSLGTNYEQYF. The DNA for the CDR3 is TGCGCCAGCAGCTTGGGGACAAACTACGAGCAGTACTTC.

The DNA of the CDR3 is TGTGCCAGCAGTGAATATAGAGAAGGTACGCAGTATTTT. The encoded protein is CASSEYREGTQYF. The rearrangement joins TRBV25-1 to TRBJ2-3; D is unclear. This CDR3 region has 13 residues. Germline CDR1 MGHDK, CDR2 SYGVNS. The V gene lost 0 bases and the J gene lost 8 bases, with 9 bases spanning the gap.

V usage is TRBV30 and J usage is TRBJ2-5, with a tentative D call TRBD2 (6 bases). The CDR3 extends over 13 amino acids. CDR1 GTSNPN and CDR2 SVGIG come from the germline V gene (reference sequence). V lost 0 bases, J lost 2 bases, and 7 bases lay in between. The CDR3, as DNA: TGTGCCTGGAGTGTACGGGAGCAAGAGACCCAGTACTTC. Translated, it gives CAWSVREQETQYF.

This sequence joins TRBV19 and TRBJ1-5; D not resolved. V lost 5 bases, J lost 1 base, and 12 bases lay in between. Germline V lookup: CDR1 LNHDA, CDR2 SQIVND (reference sequence). The CDR3 covers 15 residues. CDR3 sequence reads: CASSAAGSSNQPQHF. CDR3 DNA: TGTGCCAGTAGTGCCGCGGGTTCCAGCAATCAGCCCCAGCATTTT. Full variable domain (rest looked up from reference TRBV19 and TRBJ1-5): DGGITQSPKYLFRKEGQNVTLSCEQNLNHDAMYWYRQDPGQGLRLIYYSQIVNDFQKGDIAEGYSVSREKKESFPLTVTSAQKNPTAFYLCASSAAGSSNQPQHFGDGTRLSIL.

The genes are TRBV6-5 and TRBJ1-2; 7 bases fit TRBD1. The CDR3 has 13 amino acids. Trimming at V came to 5 bases and at J to 8 bases, leaving 8 bases not matched to a gene. Germline CDR1 and CDR2: MNHEY and SVGAGI. The CDR3 is CASSPDRARGYTF. The DNA for the CDR3 is TGTGCCAGCAGTCCTGACAGGGCGAGGGGCTACACCTTC.

A single count supports this clone. The chain uses TRBV5-8 and TRBJ2-7; 7 bases match TRBD1. V shed 4 bases, J shed 12 bases, and the junction held 13 bases outside the gene matches. Germline V gene sequence: CDR1 SGHTS, CDR2 YDEGEE. The CDR3 has 13 amino acids. The CDR3 nucleotides read TGTGCCAGCAGCCTCAATCAGGACAGGTCCCCGTACTTC. Translated: CASSLNQDRSPYF.

This chain connects TRBV5-1 to TRBJ1-3; possibly TRBD1 for D (6 bases). Germline V lookup: CDR1 SGHRS, CDR2 YFSETQ. The CDR3 loop spans 14 amino acids. The V end lost 2 bases, the J end lost 2 bases, and 8 bases lay between the germline ends. CDR3 bases: TGCGCCAGCAGCTTCACAGGGCCTGGAAACACCATATATTTT. Translation gives CASSFTGPGNTIYF.

This chain uses TRBV10-3 with TRBJ1-1; TRBD1 is a possible D gene (5 bases). Germline CDR1 ENHRY, CDR2 SYGVKD. Trimming shortened V by 3 bases and J by 6 bases, and 11 bases separated the two germline ends. This CDR3 has 13 residues. CDR3 loop: CAISEKGRAEAFF. In DNA, the CDR3 is TGTGCCATCAGTGAAAAGGGGCGCGCTGAAGCTTTCTTT.